The 21 T cell receptor beta chains reported below all come from one sample, sequenced in a study of T cell clonality in common variable immunodeficiency. Assay used: immunoSEQ multiplex PCR; TCRdb lists only in-frame clones, some missing. There are about 47,000 clones in the sample, none observed a single time. Sequencing was carried out using peripheral blood mononuclear cells. All receptors derive from a person aged 18-69 years in good health.

In its sample, this clone was seen many times. The read ends 3 residues before the CDR3 terminus; that terminus is restored from the germline J gene. This rearrangement joins TRBV20-1 to TRBJ2-5; 9 bases align to TRBD1. The CDR3 is 13 amino acids. Germline values: CDR1 DFQATT, CDR2 SNEGSKA (reference sequence). The ends lost 6 bases at V and 4 bases at J; junction bases unmatched: 6. The CDR3 bases that were read are TGCAGTGCCATCGACAGGGGGAGAGAGACC. Its protein product is CSAIDRGRET. The entire CDR3 sequence reads CSAIDRGRETQYF.

The table lists this clone with many counts. Read data end 3 residues before the CDR3 end; the end is taken from the germline J gene. This chain uses TRBV5-1 with TRBJ2-3, with D maybe TRBD2 (5 bases). The CDR3 length is 15 residues. Germline V lookup: CDR1 SGHRS, CDR2 YFSETQ. Trimming cost V 4 bases and J 0 bases, with 12 bases left between them. The sequenced CDR3 bases are TGCGCCAGCAGCCTGAGCGGTGCTAGCACAGATACG. This codes for CASSLSGASTDT. The CDR3 as a whole reads CASSLSGASTDTQYF.

This clone has ten or more counts. The sequence runs out 3 residues before the end of the CDR3; the remainder is reconstructed from the germline J gene. The chain links TRBV19 to TRBJ2-3; 14 nucleotides align to TRBD2. The CDR3 loop spans 16 amino acids. The V gene's germline CDR1 is LNHDA and CDR2 SQIVND (reference sequence). The V gene end was trimmed by 4 bases and the J gene end by 5 bases; junction bases not matched to a gene: 5. The sequenced part of the CDR3 DNA is TGTGCCAGTAGTACCCGACTAGCGGGGGGGCGAGATACG. Residues: CASSTRLAGGRDT. From start to end, the CDR3 is CASSTRLAGGRDTQYF.

This clone was picked up many times. The read terminates 3 residues before the CDR3 end, so the remaining end is supplied by the germline J gene. This chain uses TRBV19 with TRBJ1-5, with D possibly matching TRBD1 (5 bases). CDR1 and CDR2 from the germline V gene are LNHDA and SQIVND (reference sequence). This CDR3 contains 16 residues. V gave up 5 bases and J gave up 3 bases, with 17 bases separating them. The CDR3 is CASSPPSAGINQPQHF. The CDR3 DNA, read in part, is TGTGCCAGTAGTCCCCCCTCGGCAGGGATCAATCAGCCC.

This clone appeared many times. Sequencing ends 3 residues short of the CDR3 end; the germline J gene provides the rest. V is TRBV19 and J is TRBJ1-1; no firm D call. The V gene lost 5 bases and the J gene lost 4 bases, with 20 bases spanning the gap. Germline V gene lookup returns CDR1 LNHDA and CDR2 SQIVND (reference sequence). CDR3 length: 16 residues. The CDR3 loop reads CASSDQLTRVGTEAFF. The DNA read from the CDR3 is TGTGCCAGTAGTGATCAACTGACAAGGGTGGGCACTGAA.

This clone came up many times. The observed sequence ends 3 residues before the CDR3 terminus, with the missing tail filled in from the germline J gene. The J gene is TRBJ1-1, the V gene TRBV7-2, with 7 bases lining up with TRBD1. CDR1 and CDR2 from the germline V gene are SGHTA and FQGNSA. The ends lost 6 bases at V and 6 bases at J; junction bases unmatched: 7. The CDR3 runs to 13 residues. The CDR3 region is CASSRGQTSEAFF. CDR3 DNA (partial): TGTGCCAGCAGTCGGGGACAGACGTCTGAA.

This clone has at least ten counts. The read terminates 3 residues before the CDR3 end, so the remaining end is supplied by the germline J gene. This chain joins TRBV20-1 and TRBJ2-3; maybe TRBD2 (6 bases). Trimming took 7 bases from V and 0 from J, leaving 17 bases between them. In germline, CDR1 is DFQATT, CDR2 SNEGSKA (reference sequence). This CDR3 contains 15 residues. The CDR3 loop reads CSVDGTFSSTDTQYF. The covered CDR3 bases are TGCAGTGTAGACGGGACTTTTTCTAGCACAGATACG.

Concerning this clone itself: The read falls 3 residues short of the CDR3 end, and the missing part is taken from the germline J gene. This chain connects TRBV20-1 to TRBJ1-5; D remains ambiguous. CDR3 length: 13 residues. Germline CDR1 DFQATT, CDR2 SNEGSKA (reference sequence). Trimming left V 7 bases short and J 4 bases short, with 14 bases between. The CDR3 region is CSVRVGSNQPQHF. CDR3 bases read: TGCAGTGTAAGGGTTGGGTCTAATCAGCCC.

This clone was recorded many times. From the germline J gene comes the end of the CDR3, since the read stops 3 residues before it. The J gene is TRBJ2-7, the V gene TRBV7-9; 13 bases align to TRBD2. CDR3 length equals 15 residues. CDR1 is SEHNR and CDR2 is FQNEAQ in the germline V gene (reference sequence). Trimming removed 4 bases from V and 5 bases from J; junction bases left unmatched: 5. This chain's CDR3 is CASSSGLAGENEQYF. The CDR3 DNA, read in part, is TGTGCCAGCAGCTCCGGACTAGCGGGAGAAAACGAG.

This clone was seen at least ten times. The sequenced fragment ends 3 residues before the CDR3 boundary, so the rest is inferred from the germline J gene. The chain joins TRBV7-6 to TRBJ1-4, with 9 bases matching TRBD1. Germline V gene sequence: CDR1 SGHVS, CDR2 FNYEAQ. The J segment lost 5 bases and the V segment lost 5 bases, leaving 12 bases of the junction unmatched. This CDR3 is built from 17 residues. The DNA read from the CDR3 is TGTGCCAGCAGCGAAACCGGGACAGGGTTCGGGAATGAAAAA. It translates to CASSETGTGFGNEK. In full, the CDR3 reads CASSETGTGFGNEKLFF.

At least ten counts were recorded for this clone. The read falls 3 residues short of the CDR3 end, and the missing part is taken from the germline J gene. The chain recombines TRBV20-1 with TRBJ1-2; D is unclear. CDR1 DFQATT and CDR2 SNEGSKA come from the germline V gene (reference sequence). The CDR3 loop spans 12 amino acids. The part of the CDR3 DNA that was read is TGCAGTGCGCAACTAAGCCCGGGGGGC. Translation: CSAQLSPGG. The entire CDR3 protein reads CSAQLSPGGYTF.

In regard to this clone: Germline and junction disagree at one end, which may indicate a read error. The CDR3 is cut off 3 residues early in the read; its end comes from the germline J gene. V usage is TRBV19 and J usage is TRBJ2-1; 11 nucleotides agree with TRBD2. Germline CDR1 LNHDA, CDR2 SQIVND (reference sequence). CDR3 length: 14 amino acids. This CDR3 reads CAGSGGEGGNEQFF. Partial CDR3 DNA: TGTGCCGGTAGCGGGGGGGAGGGAGGCAATGAG.

This clone has a count of ten or more. The read terminates 3 residues ahead of where the CDR3 ends, so the germline J gene completes it. The chain joins TRBV19 to TRBJ2-1; TRBD2 aligns across 11 bases. J gave up 4 bases and V 3 bases, and 11 bases lay outside the gene matches. This CDR3 is built from 18 residues. Per the germline V gene, CDR1 is LNHDA and CDR2 is SQIVND (reference sequence). The sequenced part of the CDR3 DNA is TGTGCCAGTAGTATTCGGGGTAGCGGGAGGGAATGGTACAATGAG. It codes for CASSIRGSGREWYNE. The complete CDR3 reads CASSIRGSGREWYNEQFF.

This clone came up a few times. The read ends 3 residues shy of where the CDR3 ends; the end is completed using the germline J gene. This sequence joins TRBV19 and TRBJ1-1, with 9 bases matching TRBD1. CDR1 and CDR2 (germline): LNHDA, SQIVND (reference sequence). Trimming at V came to 7 bases and at J to 5 bases, leaving 8 bases not matched to a gene. The CDR3 runs 14 residues. The CDR3 DNA, read in part, is TGTGCCAGTACCCGGGACAGGGTGGAAACTGAA. As protein: CASTRDRVETE. The complete CDR3 reads CASTRDRVETEAFF.

This clone was seen more than once but under ten times. The read terminates 3 residues ahead of where the CDR3 ends, so the germline J gene completes it. This sequence joins TRBV7-9 and TRBJ2-7; D is perhaps TRBD1 or TRBD2 (5 bases each). Germline assignment: CDR1 SEHNR and CDR2 FQNEAQ (reference sequence). The CDR3 consists of 13 residues. The CDR3 reads CASGTRQYLEQYF. The sequenced CDR3 bases are TGTGCAAGCGGAACCCGACAGTATCTCGAG. Full variable domain (outside the CDR3, taken from reference TRBV7-9 and TRBJ2-7): DTGVSQNPRHKITKRGQNVTFRCDPISEHNRLYWYRQTLGQGPEFLTYFQNEAQLEKSRLLSDRFSAERPKGSFSTLEIQRTEQGDSAMYLCASGTRQYLEQYFGPGTRLTVT.

This clone has only a few counts. This clone may be a read error of a much larger clone one base away. Read sequence stops 3 residues before the CDR3 end, and the germline J gene provides the missing end. The chain combines TRBV7-3 with TRBJ2-5, with a possible D match to TRBD2 (5 bases). CDR1 and CDR2 (germline): SGHTA, FQGTGA. The CDR3 consists of 14 residues. Incomplete CDR3 DNA: TGTGCCAGCAGCTTAGGCGGGCCGCCGGATACC. Protein: CASSLGGPPDT. The whole CDR3 sequence is CASSLGGPPDTQYF.

The sample holds many counts of this clone. The read halts 3 residues ahead of the CDR3 end, with the missing end drawn from the germline J gene. The rearrangement uses TRBV5-4 and TRBJ2-5; TRBD2 aligns across 11 bases. Unmatched junction bases numbered 7, after V lost 4 bases and J lost 5 bases. This CDR3 region has 15 residues. The V gene's germline CDR1 is SGHNT and CDR2 YYREEE (reference sequence). The CDR3 DNA, read in part, is TGTGCCAGCAGCCAACTACTAGCGGGAGAGGAGACC. Its translation is CASSQLLAGEET. The entire CDR3 reads CASSQLLAGEETQYF.

This clone occurred many times. From the germline J gene comes the end of the CDR3, since the read stops 3 residues before it. The chain has TRBV5-1 and TRBJ2-1, with no clear D. The CDR3 consists of 16 residues. The V and J ends lost 7 bases and 1 base respectively, with 18 bases between them. Germline assignment: CDR1 SGHRS and CDR2 YFSETQ. CDR3 in amino acids: CASPPCQTVSYNEQFF. CDR3 DNA, as far as it was read: TGCGCCAGCCCCCCGTGCCAGACTGTTTCCTACAATGAG.

The table lists this clone with many counts. The read falls 3 residues short of the CDR3 end, and the missing part is taken from the germline J gene. The rearrangement links TRBV5-1 to TRBJ2-1; tentative D call: TRBD1 (6 bases). The V end was cut by 4 bases, the J end by 5 bases, with 10 bases between. From germline, CDR1 is SGHRS and CDR2 YFSETQ. The CDR3 contains 13 residues. The sequenced CDR3 bases are TGCGCCAGCAGCCGGGACATAGACAATGAG. This encodes CASSRDIDNE. The CDR3 reads in full as CASSRDIDNEQFF. Full variable domain (missing parts from reference TRBV5-1 and TRBJ2-1): KAGVTQTPRYLIKTRGQQVTLSCSPISGHRSVSWYQQTPGQGLQFLFEYFSETQRNKGNFPGRFSGRQFSNSRSEMNVSTLELGDSALYLCASSRDIDNEQFFGPGTRLTVL.

Concerning this clone itself: The read gets to within 3 residues of the CDR3 end, and the germline J gene fills in the rest. The chain couples TRBV19 to TRBJ2-7, with a possible D match to TRBD2 (6 bases). Deletions cut 3 bases from V and 2 bases from J, with 11 bases between. CDR3 length: 14 amino acids. Germline CDR1 reads LNHDA; CDR2 reads SQIVND (reference sequence). The CDR3: CASSMGGPTYEQYF. The covered CDR3 bases are TGTGCCAGTAGTATGGGGGGTCCTACCTACGAG.

Concerning this clone: The read stops 3 residues short of the end of the CDR3; the missing end is completed from the germline J gene. The gene calls are TRBV7-6 and TRBJ1-1, with D tentatively TRBD1 (6 bases). CDR1 is SGHVS and CDR2 is FNYEAQ in the germline V gene. The V end lost 2 bases, the J end lost 4 bases, and 11 bases lay between the germline ends. The CDR3 spans 14 residues. The CDR3 bases that were read are TGTGCCAGCAGCTTACTGGGCAGGGGCACTGAA. It is translated as CASSLLGRGTE. From start to end, the CDR3 is CASSLLGRGTEAFF.